This entry concerns a single T cell receptor beta chain. This clonotype was observed many times. Its specific antigen is unknown. Base qualities were left out, and no much larger clone turns up one base away. These data belong to a study of beta chain bispecific antibodies for T cell cancers (dated by TCRdb to the early 2020s). As for the study more broadly: Healthy donor T cells were cocultured with T cell leukemia lines and bispecific antibodies, and TRBV sequencing of the surviving cells was then used to measure how much each TRBV family was depleted. Surface TRBV12 (TRBV12-3) was expressed on Jurkat cells, and surface TRBV5-5 was expressed on HPB-ALL cells. Here is what the overall study found, with its caveats: Every sequenced sample was a mix of normal T cells and leukemia cell line cells, and most of the targeted TRBV signal originated from the leukemia cells instead of the normal T cells. Cross-reactivity of the anti-TRBV5-5 antibody with TRBV5-6 was attributed to high sequence similarity between the two genes. Compared with anti-CD19, anti-TRBV5-5 exposure reduced TRBV5-5 signal by under 99% and the closely related TRBV5-6 by roughly 91%. Relative to anti-CD19, anti-TRBV12 exposure cut the share of total TRBV signal from TRBV12-3 by approximately 99%, while TRBV12-4 dropped by about 40%, which was not significant.

The treatment or condition label for this specimen denotes: alpha-CD19 control bispecific (anti-CD19 x anti-CD3). T cells were expanded from blood mononuclear cells for around 3 days using either anti-CD3 antibody OKT3 or CD3/CD28 Dynabeads. Anti-CD19 bispecific antibody cocultures served as comparators for TRBV sequencing; in separate killing assays, anti-CD19 had no effect on Jurkat or HPB-ALL cells. Expanded T cells were maintained in RPMI 1640 supplemented with about 9.5% fetal bovine serum, recombinant human IL-2 (100 IU/ml) and IL-7 (around 5 ng/ml). Cocultures combined 50,000 or so normal T cells with 50,000 or so target cells and bispecific antibody in 95 to 100 ul, incubated less than 20 hours at 37°C. Each bispecific antibody was composed of two single-chain variable fragments, which were expressed in a single-chain diabody format with a His tag. Healthy human donors supplied the effector T cells, with peripheral blood mononuclear cells isolated from leukapheresis samples using Ficoll density gradient centrifugation.

Unique molecular identifier barcodes were incorporated into the libraries and were used for clonotype quantification. Qiagen AllPrep DNA/RNA Micro kits were used to isolate total RNA, and an Agilent TapeStation was used to check RNA quality. TCR beta libraries were constructed by 5' RACE, in which cDNA synthesis was followed by two PCR steps with TCR beta constant-region gene-specific primers. An Illumina MiSeq platform was used to sequence the TCR beta libraries. Regarding the original processing steps: Reads were processed with MIGEC, MiXCR and VDJtools. Clonotype frequency was calculated as the fraction of unique molecular identifiers assigned to a given clonotype among all unique molecular identifiers in the sample. Nonfunctional TRBV genes listed as pseudogenes or open reading frames in IMGT, such as TRBV1, TRBV12-1 and TRBV21, were excluded. In TCRdb, the public reads were trimmed at Q25 with fastp and aligned with MiXCR, with productive beta chains retained. Rows with one shared CDR3 protein collapse into an entry with the most common genes and DNA. The V and J calls and clone size are TCRdb's, not the authors'. The sample table lists 7,500 to 10,000 distinct CDR3 sequences, 2% to 2.5% of them with a count of one. The ten largest clones represent 66% of the sample.

CDR1 is given as MNHEY and CDR2 as SMNVEV, both from the germline V gene (reference sequence). Trimming takes 4 bases from V and 3 bases from J, and the germline ends sit 13 bases apart. The CDR3 runs 14 amino acids, cysteine and phenylalanine included. Only the CDR3 part of the read is kept: 42 bases, read in frame from the first base. Sequences were derived from T cells from a healthy donor cultured with Jurkat leukemia cells, sampled from a culture containing an anti-CD19 bispecific antibody. The chain links TRBV27 with TRBJ2-7; matching of 5 bases hints at TRBD1 as the D gene. The source of this sequence is a human donor in good health. Some clones in this sample may be carry-over from other donors' samples. Here the CDR3 is given as CASSSQPGYYEQYF. The DNA sequence is given as TGTGCCAGCAGTTCCCAACCAGGGTACTACGAGCAGTACTTC.